A selection of T cell receptor beta chains follows, all from one sample in a study of blood T cells in healthy people across ages. MiXCR was run by TCRdb on the 5' RACE reads, yielding one entry per CDR3 protein. The sample consists of fewer than 800,000 distinct CDR3 sequences, around 49% of them appearing once. The specimen was blood. The receptors derive from a woman aged 60 to 75 in good health. CDR3s include the opening cysteine and the closing phenylalanine or tryptophan. A D gene is named only where the DNA matches it firmly. Size tells how often a clone was seen (once, few, many) or the class of an expanded clone, and some rows leave it out.

D gene	V gene	clone size	J gene	CDR3 protein	CDR3 DNA
-	TRBV3-1	few	TRBJ2-7	CASSQAVGVYEQYF	TGTGCCAGCAGCCAAGCTGTAGGGGTTTACGAGCAGTACTTC
TRBD2	TRBV10-3	few	TRBJ2-5	CAISEAGEETQYF	TGTGCCATCAGTGAAGCGGGAGAAGAGACCCAGTACTTC
-	TRBV3-1	-	TRBJ2-7	CASSQVYPSGEQYF	TGTGCCAGCAGCCAAGTTTACCCATCGGGCGAGCAGTACTTC
-	TRBV6-1	-	TRBJ2-7	CASSKGGSYEQYF	TGTGCCAGCAGTAAAGGGGGCTCCTACGAGCAGTACTTC
TRBD1	TRBV20-1	-	TRBJ1-1	CSATGTVKTEAFF	TGCAGTGCAACCGGGACAGTGAAAACTGAAGCTTTCTTT
TRBD1	TRBV20-1	once	TRBJ2-1	CSARQGNNIYNEQFF	TGCAGTGCTCGACAGGGAAACAATATATACAATGAGCAGTTCTTC
TRBD2	TRBV10-3	-	TRBJ2-7	CAIKEVSGRGLGISEQYF	TGTGCCATCAAGGAAGTTAGCGGGAGAGGGTTGGGAATCTCCGAGCAGTACTTC
-	TRBV7-9	-	TRBJ1-4	CASSLLGLATNEKLFF	TGTGCCAGCAGCTTATTGGGACTAGCTACTAATGAAAAACTGTTTTTT
TRBD2	TRBV28	-	TRBJ2-1	CASSSLGLAGINEQFF	TGTGCCAGCAGTTCCCTGGGACTAGCGGGAATCAATGAGCAGTTCTTC
-	TRBV9	-	TRBJ2-3	CASSVGSTGRSTDTQYF	TGTGCCAGCAGCGTAGGAAGCACAGGGCGCAGTACAGATACGCAGTATTTT
-	TRBV5-1	few	TRBJ2-3	CASSLDARNTDTQYF	TGCGCCAGCAGCTTGGATGCCAGAAACACAGATACGCAGTATTTT
-	TRBV12-3/TRBV12-4	-	TRBJ2-7	CASSPNRPGRGYEQYF	TGTGCCAGCAGCCCCAACAGACCCGGCCGGGGCTACGAGCAGTACTTC
-	TRBV24-1	-	TRBJ2-1	CATGSNNEQFF	TGTGCCACCGGGTCTAACAATGAGCAGTTCTTC
-	TRBV9	few	TRBJ2-1	CASSVGDIRLGNEQFF	TGTGCCAGCAGCGTGGGGGATATACGTTTGGGCAATGAGCAGTTCTTC
TRBD2	TRBV7-9	-	TRBJ2-1	CASSPRGLAGGFNEQFF	TGTGCCAGCAGCCCCCGTGGTCTAGCGGGAGGGTTTAATGAGCAGTTCTTC
-	TRBV3-1	few	TRBJ2-1	CASSHEPGLHNEQFF	TGTGCCAGCAGCCATGAACCGGGACTGCACAATGAGCAGTTCTTC
-	TRBV20-1	few	TRBJ2-7	CSASTPGPVYEQYF	TGCAGTGCTAGCACACCGGGACCAGTCTACGAGCAGTACTTC
TRBD1	TRBV11-2	-	TRBJ2-7	CASSLGSGTVIYEQYF	TGTGCCAGCAGCTTAGGATCAGGGACAGTGATATACGAGCAGTACTTC
TRBD2	TRBV20-1	-	TRBJ2-5	CSATFTSGRAEYEQYF	TGCAGTGCTACCTTCACTAGCGGGAGGGCCGAATACGAACAGTACTTC
-	TRBV7-9	-	TRBJ2-5	CASTSVDEQYF	TGTGCCAGCACTAGCGTCGATGAGCAGTACTTC
-	TRBV6-2/TRBV6-3	-	TRBJ1-2	CASSYVPGGANYGYTF	TGTGCCAGCAGTTACGTCCCAGGCGGGGCTAACTATGGCTACACCTTC
-	TRBV29-1	few	TRBJ2-1	CSVQGHYNEQFF	TGCAGCGTGCAGGGCCATTACAATGAGCAGTTCTTC